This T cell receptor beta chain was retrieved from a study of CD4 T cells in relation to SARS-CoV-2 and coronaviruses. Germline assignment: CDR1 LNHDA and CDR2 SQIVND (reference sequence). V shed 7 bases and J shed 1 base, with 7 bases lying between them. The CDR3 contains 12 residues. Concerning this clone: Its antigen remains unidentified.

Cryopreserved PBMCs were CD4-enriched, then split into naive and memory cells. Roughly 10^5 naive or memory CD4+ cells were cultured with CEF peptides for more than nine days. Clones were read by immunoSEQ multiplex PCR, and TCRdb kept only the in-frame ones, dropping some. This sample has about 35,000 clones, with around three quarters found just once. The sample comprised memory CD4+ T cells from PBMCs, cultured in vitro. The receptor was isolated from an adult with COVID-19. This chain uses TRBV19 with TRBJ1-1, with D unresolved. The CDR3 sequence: CASNWANTEAFF. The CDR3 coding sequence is TGTGCCAGTAATTGGGCGAACACTGAAGCTTTCTTT.